Detailed here is one TCR beta chain. Its antigen remains unknown. This entry belongs to a study of blood T cells in healthy people across ages. Whole-study findings and limits: A strong correlation was found between TCR beta diversity and the percentage of naive T cells.

Germline trimming cut 7 bases from V and 6 bases from J; bases unmatched to any gene: 10. The CDR3 has 14 residues. Germline loops: CDR1 DFQATT, CDR2 SNEGSKA (reference sequence). The use of a sample-barcoded 5' primer and a J-beta primer mix characterized a second PCR of roughly 7 to 11 cycles. One entry per CDR3 protein, called by TCRdb with MiXCR from the 5' RACE reads. The sample has nearly 1 million distinct CDR3 sequences, about 53% seen once. The sequencing input was blood. V gene TRBV20-1 combines with J gene TRBJ2-3; 10 bases align to TRBD2. This sequence originates from a woman in her sixties in good health. The CDR3 spells CSEHLAGVADTQYF. As DNA, the CDR3 is TGCAGTGAACACCTAGCGGGAGTAGCTGATACGCAGTATTTT.